The rows below give T cell receptor beta chains drawn from one sample of a study of T-cell memory formation after mild COVID-19. TCRdb processed the 5' RACE reads anew with MiXCR; each CDR3 protein has one entry. The table shows hundreds of thousands of distinct CDR3 sequences, with 15% to 20% occurring only once. Source material: PBMCs or a T cell subset sorted from them (not recorded which). These receptors originate from an adult woman who had mild COVID-19 (a few samples of this study predate the infection). Cell type and time point are not known. The CDR3 runs from the conserved cysteine through the conserved F or W.

j_gene,len,v_gene,CDR3aa
TRBJ1-5,14,TRBV5-6,CASSSGLINQPQHF
TRBJ2-7,13,TRBV9,CAERQAALIEQYF
TRBJ1-1,15,TRBV12-3/TRBV12-4,CASSVQGARDTEAFF
TRBJ2-2,14,TRBV3-1,CASSPRSNTGELFF
TRBJ2-2,16,TRBV9,CASSARADSVTGELFF
TRBJ1-2,14,TRBV15,CATSIETGSYGYTF
TRBJ1-1,13,TRBV3-1,CASSQAGVTEAFF
TRBJ2-1,12,TRBV20-1,CSAREGFHEQFF
TRBJ1-2,14,TRBV7-6,CASSPRGGDYGYTF
TRBJ2-1,14,TRBV20-1,CSARGGTLGYEQFF
TRBJ2-2,15,TRBV7-9,CASSLVAVNTGELFF
TRBJ1-2,13,TRBV7-2,CASSPRGGEGYTF
TRBJ2-3,18,TRBV9,CASSVEGQGGPATDTQYF
TRBJ1-5,14,TRBV6-1,CASSELDSNQPQHF
TRBJ2-1,13,TRBV11-3,CASSPNTHNEQFF
TRBJ1-5,13,TRBV12-3/TRBV12-4,CASSLGFNQPQHF
TRBJ2-7,18,TRBV3-1,CASSQVDSGSRSLYEQYF
TRBJ2-7,13,TRBV27,CASSSAGPYEQYF
TRBJ2-5,15,TRBV12-3/TRBV12-4,CASSLAHVGGETQYF
TRBJ1-5,15,TRBV27,CASSLLKGSNQPQHF
TRBJ2-3,16,TRBV3-1,CASSQESGGSTDTQYF
TRBJ2-1,14,TRBV20-1,CSARVASDFNEQFF
TRBJ2-1,13,TRBV19,CASSIIDDNEQFF
TRBJ2-4,18,TRBV3-1,CASSQGATVLVAKNIQYF
TRBJ2-3,16,TRBV12-3/TRBV12-4,CASSRLKGAYTDTQYF
TRBJ2-1,14,TRBV6-5,CASSPVGGSNEQFF
TRBJ2-6,15,TRBV20-1,CSARDSLSGANVLTF
TRBJ2-5,15,TRBV24-1,CATSDPGQVQETQYF